The T cell receptor beta chain described here comes from a study of T cell clonotyping in hematopoietic cell transplantation. In regard to this clone: Its target is not known.

The CDR3 extends over 14 amino acids. With 2 bases removed from V and 3 bases from J, the gap between germline ends came to 10 bases. Germline loops: CDR1 MNHEY, CDR2 SVGAGI. Findings and caveats of the study: Higher Inverse Simpson Index values in graft donor and pretransplant recipient predicted broader posttransplant TCR diversity.

The time point here: recipient sample about 28 days before transplant, after cytoreduction. Blood collection times were about day -28 and days 30, 100, 180 posttransplant. The repertoire was sequenced with immunoSEQ multiplex PCR; TCRdb's copy has only in-frame clones and lacks some. The sample contains around 28,000 clones, less than 85% of which appear only once. The specimen comprised peripheral blood mononuclear cells, sampled before stem cell transplant. The TCR was taken from a middle-aged man with acute myeloid leukemia. Some clones in this sample may be carry-over from other donors' samples. V is TRBV6-5 and J is TRBJ1-1; unclear D gene. CDR3 bases: TGTGCCAGCAGTTACGCGTCGTGGGACACTGAAGCTTTCTTT. This gives the protein CASSYASWDTEAFF.